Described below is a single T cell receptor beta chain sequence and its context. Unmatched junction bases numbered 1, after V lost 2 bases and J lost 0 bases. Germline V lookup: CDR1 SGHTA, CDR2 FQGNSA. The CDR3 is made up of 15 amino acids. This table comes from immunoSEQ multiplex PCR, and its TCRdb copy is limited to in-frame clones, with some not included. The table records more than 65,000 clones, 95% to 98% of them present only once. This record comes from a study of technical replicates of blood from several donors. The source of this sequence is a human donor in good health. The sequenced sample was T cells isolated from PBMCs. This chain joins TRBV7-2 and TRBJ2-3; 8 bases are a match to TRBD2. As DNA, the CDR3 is TGTGCCAGCAGCTTACCTAGCGGGAGCACAGATACGCAGTATTTT. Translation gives CASSLPSGSTDTQYF.